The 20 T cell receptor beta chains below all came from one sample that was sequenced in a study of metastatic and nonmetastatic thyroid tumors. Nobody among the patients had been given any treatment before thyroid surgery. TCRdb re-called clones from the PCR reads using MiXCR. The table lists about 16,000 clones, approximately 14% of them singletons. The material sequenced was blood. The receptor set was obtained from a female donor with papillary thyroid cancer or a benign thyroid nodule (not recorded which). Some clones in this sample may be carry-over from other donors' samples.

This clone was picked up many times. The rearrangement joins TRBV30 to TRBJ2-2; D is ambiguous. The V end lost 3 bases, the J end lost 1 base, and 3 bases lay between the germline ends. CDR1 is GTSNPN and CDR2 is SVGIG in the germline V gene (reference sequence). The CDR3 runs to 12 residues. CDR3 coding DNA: TGTGCCTGGAGACAGAACACCGGGGAGCTGTTTTTT. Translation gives CAWRQNTGELFF.

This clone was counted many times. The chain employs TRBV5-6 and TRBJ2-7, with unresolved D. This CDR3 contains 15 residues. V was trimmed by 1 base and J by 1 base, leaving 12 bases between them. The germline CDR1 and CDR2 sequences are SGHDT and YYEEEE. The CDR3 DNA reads TGTGCCAGCAGCTTGCTGGGGTACGCATCCTACGAGCAGTACTTC. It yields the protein CASSLLGYASYEQYF.

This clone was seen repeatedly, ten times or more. For the CDR3, the DNA is TGTGCCAGCAGCCAGGATCCGAATCAGCCCCAGCATTTT. Translating it yields CASSQDPNQPQHF. The V gene is TRBV9, the J gene TRBJ1-5; D remains ambiguous. The CDR3 loop spans 13 amino acids. CDR1 and CDR2 (germline): SGDLS, YYNGEE. Trimming cost V 4 bases and J 4 bases, with 9 bases left between them.

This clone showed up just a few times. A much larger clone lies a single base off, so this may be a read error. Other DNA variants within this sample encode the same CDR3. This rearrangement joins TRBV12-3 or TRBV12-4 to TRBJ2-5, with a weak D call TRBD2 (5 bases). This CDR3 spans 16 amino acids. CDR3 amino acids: CASSLDRALYGETQYF. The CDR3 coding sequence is TGTGCCAGCAGTTTAGATAGGGCTCTTTACGGGGAGACTCAGTACTTC.

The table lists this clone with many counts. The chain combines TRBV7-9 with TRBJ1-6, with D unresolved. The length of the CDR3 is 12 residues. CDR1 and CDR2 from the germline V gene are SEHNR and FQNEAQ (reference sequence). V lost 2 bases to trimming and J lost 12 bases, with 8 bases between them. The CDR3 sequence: CASSLKSGPLHF. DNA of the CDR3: TGTGCCAGCAGCTTAAAGTCGGGACCCCTCCACTTT. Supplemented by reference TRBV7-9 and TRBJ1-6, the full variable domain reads DTGVSQNPRHKITKRGQNVTFRCDPISEHNRLYWYRQTLGQGPEFLTYFQNEAQLEKSRLLSDRFSAERPKGSFSTLEIQRTEQGDSAMYLCASSLKSGPLHFGNGTRLTVT.

CDR3 bases: TGTGCCAGCAGTGTGCGACAGTCTGGGGCCAACGTCCTGACTTTC. Its protein is CASSVRQSGANVLTF. This chain uses TRBV2 with TRBJ2-6; D may be TRBD1 (5 bases). The ends were cut back, 4 bases at V and 1 base at J, with 8 bases in the middle. This CDR3 is built from 15 residues. Germline-derived CDR1 and CDR2 are SNHLY and FYNNEI.

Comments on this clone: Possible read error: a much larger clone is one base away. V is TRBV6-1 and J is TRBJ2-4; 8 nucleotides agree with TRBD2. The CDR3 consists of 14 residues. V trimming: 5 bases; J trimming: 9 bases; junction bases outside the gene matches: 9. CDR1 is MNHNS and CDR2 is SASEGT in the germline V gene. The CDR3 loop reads CASSLSGGPSIQYF. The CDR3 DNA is TGTGCCAGCAGTCTATCGGGAGGGCCGAGCATTCAGTACTTC.

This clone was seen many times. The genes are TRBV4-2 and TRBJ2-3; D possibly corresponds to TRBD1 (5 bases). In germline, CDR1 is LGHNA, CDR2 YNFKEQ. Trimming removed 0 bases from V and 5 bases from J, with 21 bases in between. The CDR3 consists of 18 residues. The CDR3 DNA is TGTGCCAGCAGCCAAGAGGCCCTGGACACGGGTATGGGAGATACGCAGTATTTT. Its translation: CASSQEALDTGMGDTQYF.

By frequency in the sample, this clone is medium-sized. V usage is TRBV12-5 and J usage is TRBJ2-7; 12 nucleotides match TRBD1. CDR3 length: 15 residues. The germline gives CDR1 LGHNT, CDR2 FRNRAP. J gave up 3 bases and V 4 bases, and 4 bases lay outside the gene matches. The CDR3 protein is CASGSGQGALYEQYF. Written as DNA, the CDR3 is TGTGCTAGTGGTTCGGGACAGGGGGCCCTCTACGAGCAGTACTTC.

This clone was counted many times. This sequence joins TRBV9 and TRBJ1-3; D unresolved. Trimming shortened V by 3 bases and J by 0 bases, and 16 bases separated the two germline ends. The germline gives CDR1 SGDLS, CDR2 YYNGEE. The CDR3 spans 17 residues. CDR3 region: CASSALSGRSSGNTIYF. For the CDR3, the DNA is TGTGCCAGCAGCGCACTAAGCGGACGGTCCTCTGGAAACACCATATATTTT.

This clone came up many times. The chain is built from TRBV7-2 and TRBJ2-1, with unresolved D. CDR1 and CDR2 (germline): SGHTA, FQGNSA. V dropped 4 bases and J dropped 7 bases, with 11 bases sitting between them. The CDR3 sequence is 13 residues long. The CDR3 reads CASSSGPWNEQFF. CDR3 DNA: TGTGCCAGCAGCTCCGGACCCTGGAATGAGCAGTTCTTC.

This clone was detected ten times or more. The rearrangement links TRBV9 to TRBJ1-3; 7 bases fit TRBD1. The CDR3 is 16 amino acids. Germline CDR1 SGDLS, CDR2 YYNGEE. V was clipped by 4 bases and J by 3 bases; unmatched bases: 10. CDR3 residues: CASSPTTGFGGNTIYF. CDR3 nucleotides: TGTGCCAGCAGCCCTACGACAGGGTTTGGTGGAAACACCATATATTTT.

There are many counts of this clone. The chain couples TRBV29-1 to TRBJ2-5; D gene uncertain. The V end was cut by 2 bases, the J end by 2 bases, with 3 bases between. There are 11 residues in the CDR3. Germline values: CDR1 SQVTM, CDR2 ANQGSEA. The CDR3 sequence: CSVEPQETQYF. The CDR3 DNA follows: TGCAGCGTTGAACCACAAGAGACCCAGTACTTC. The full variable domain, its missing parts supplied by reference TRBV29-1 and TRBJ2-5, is SAVISQKPSRDICQRGTSLTIQCQVDSQVTMMFWYRQQPGQSLTLIATANQGSEATYESGFVIDKFPISRPNLTFSTLTVSNMSPEDSSIYLCSVEPQETQYFGPGTRLLVL.

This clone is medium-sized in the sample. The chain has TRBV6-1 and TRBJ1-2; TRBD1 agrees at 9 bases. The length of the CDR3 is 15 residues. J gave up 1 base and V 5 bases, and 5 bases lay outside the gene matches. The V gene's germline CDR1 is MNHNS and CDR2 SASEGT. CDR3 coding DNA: TGTGCCAGCAGTTCCGGGACAGGGATTAACTATGGCTACACCTTC. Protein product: CASSSGTGINYGYTF.

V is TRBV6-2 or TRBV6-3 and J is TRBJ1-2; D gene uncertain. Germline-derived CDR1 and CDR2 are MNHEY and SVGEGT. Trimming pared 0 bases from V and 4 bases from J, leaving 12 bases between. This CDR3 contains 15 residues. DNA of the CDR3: TGTGCCAGCAGTTACTCGATGGTGGATGGCTATGGCTACACCTTC. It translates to CASSYSMVDGYGYTF.

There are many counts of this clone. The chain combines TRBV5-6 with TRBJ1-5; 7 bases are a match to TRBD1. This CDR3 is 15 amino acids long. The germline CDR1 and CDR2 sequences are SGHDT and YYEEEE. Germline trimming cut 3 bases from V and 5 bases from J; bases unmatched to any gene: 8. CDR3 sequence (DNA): TGTGCCAGCAGCTCATCTGACAGGGCTGATCAGCCCCAGCATTTT. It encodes CASSSSDRADQPQHF.

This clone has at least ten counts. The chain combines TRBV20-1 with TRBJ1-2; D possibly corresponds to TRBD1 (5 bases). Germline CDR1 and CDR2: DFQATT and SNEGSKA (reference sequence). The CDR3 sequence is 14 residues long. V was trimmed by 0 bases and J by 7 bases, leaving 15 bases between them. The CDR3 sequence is CSARDIGAQGGYTF. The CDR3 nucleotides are TGCAGTGCTAGAGATATAGGGGCTCAGGGTGGCTACACCTTC.

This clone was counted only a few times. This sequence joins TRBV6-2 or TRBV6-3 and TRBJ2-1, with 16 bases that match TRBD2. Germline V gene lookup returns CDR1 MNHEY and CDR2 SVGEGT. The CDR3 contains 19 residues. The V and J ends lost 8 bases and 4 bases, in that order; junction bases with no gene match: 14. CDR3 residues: CASFLPPGLAGGPYNEQFF. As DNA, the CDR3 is TGTGCCAGCTTCCTCCCGCCGGGACTAGCGGGGGGGCCTTACAATGAGCAGTTCTTC.

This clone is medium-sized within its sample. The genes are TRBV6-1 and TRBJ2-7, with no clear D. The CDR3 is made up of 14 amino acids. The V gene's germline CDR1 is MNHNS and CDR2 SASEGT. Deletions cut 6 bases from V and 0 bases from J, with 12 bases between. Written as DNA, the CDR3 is TGTGCCAGCAGCTACACCACAGACTCCTACGAGCAGTACTTC. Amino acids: CASSYTTDSYEQYF.

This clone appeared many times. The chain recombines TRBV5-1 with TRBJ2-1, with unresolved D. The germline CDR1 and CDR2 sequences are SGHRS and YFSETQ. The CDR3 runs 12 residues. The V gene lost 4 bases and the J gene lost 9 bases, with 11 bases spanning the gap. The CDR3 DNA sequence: TGCGCCAGCAGCCCGGACGTTGGTGAGCAGTTCTTC. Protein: CASSPDVGEQFF. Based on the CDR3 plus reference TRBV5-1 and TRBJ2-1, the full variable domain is KAGVTQTPRYLIKTRGQQVTLSCSPISGHRSVSWYQQTPGQGLQFLFEYFSETQRNKGNFPGRFSGRQFSNSRSEMNVSTLELGDSALYLCASSPDVGEQFFGPGTRLTVL.